These 20 T cell receptor beta chains came from one sample sequenced in a study of T cells in Graves' hyperthyroidism and ophthalmopathy. Amplified TCR beta CDR3 regions came from RNA transcripts. The TCR CDR3 first-round RT-PCR relied on the HTBI primer set. Via MiXCR, TCRdb re-called the multiplex PCR reads, giving one row per CDR3 protein. This sample has approximately 330,000 distinct CDR3 sequences, with around a fifth found just once. Sequenced: blood. These receptors were obtained from a woman between 45 and 65 years old with Graves' hyperthyroidism.

The genes are TRBV27 and TRBJ1-6; possible D gene TRBD1, 6 bases. CDR1 and CDR2 from the germline V gene are MNHEY and SMNVEV (reference sequence). The CDR3 covers 19 residues. V lost 3 bases, J lost 0 bases, and 18 bases lay in between. DNA of the CDR3: TGTGCCAGCAGTTTGACCACAGGGTTCGGGGACTCCTATAATTCACCCCTCCACTTT. Its translation: CASSLTTGFGDSYNSPLHF.

This clonotype was detected many times. The V call is TRBV28, the J call TRBJ1-5, with D perhaps TRBD1 (5 bases). This CDR3 has 16 residues. The germline V gene has CDR1 MDHEN and CDR2 SYDVKM. Trimming took 5 bases from V and 0 from J, leaving 14 bases between them. CDR3 nucleotides: TGTGCCAGCAGTGACAGCGTCTGGAGTAGCAATCAGCCCCAGCATTTT. Translating it yields CASSDSVWSSNQPQHF.

There are a few counts of this clonotype. The rearrangement uses TRBV20-1 and TRBJ1-1, with D possibly TRBD1 on 5 matching bases. The CDR3 contains 13 residues. Trimming left V 0 bases short and J 13 bases short, with 18 bases between. From germline, CDR1 is DFQATT and CDR2 SNEGSKA (reference sequence). CDR3: CSARDSLTGRGFF. For the CDR3, the DNA is TGCAGTGCTAGAGATTCCCTTACAGGCCGGGGTTTCTTT.

This clonotype is a singleton in its sample. This chain connects TRBV28 to TRBJ2-7; 13 nucleotides align to TRBD2. The CDR3 extends over 19 amino acids. With 3 bases clipped from V and 2 bases from J, the junction kept 13 bases outside the gene matches. CDR1 is MDHEN and CDR2 is SYDVKM in the germline V gene. CDR3 region: CASSFTGNGLAGAPYEQYF. The CDR3 bases are TGTGCCAGCAGTTTTACAGGGAACGGACTAGCGGGGGCCCCCTACGAGCAGTACTTC.

This clonotype showed up just a few times. This CDR3 is CASSFNTDRGGTEAFF. Written as DNA, the CDR3 is TGTGCCAGCAGCTTTAATACCGACAGGGGTGGTACTGAAGCTTTCTTT. V usage is TRBV7-2 and J usage is TRBJ1-1, with TRBD1 identical over 8 bases. V lost 3 bases, J lost 5 bases, and 11 bases stayed unmatched. This CDR3 region has 16 residues. Germline assignment: CDR1 SGHTA and CDR2 FQGNSA. The whole variable domain, remainder taken from reference TRBV7-2 and TRBJ1-1, is GAGVSQSPSNKVTEKGKDVELRCDPISGHTALYWYRQSLGQGLEFLIYFQGNSAPDKSGLPSDRFSAERTGGSVSTLTIQRTQQEDSAVYLCASSFNTDRGGTEAFFGQGTRLTVV.

This rearrangement joins TRBV28 to TRBJ2-3, with a tentative D call TRBD1 (5 bases). The CDR3 has 15 amino acids. The germline V gene encodes CDR1 MDHEN and CDR2 SYDVKM. The germline V and J ends were trimmed by 7 bases and 6 bases, with 20 bases remaining between them. The CDR3, as DNA: TGTGCCAGCACATGGCTTTTCAGATCAGGGGATACGCAGTATTTT. Translating it yields CASTWLFRSGDTQYF.

The J gene is TRBJ1-5, the V gene TRBV2; D is undetermined. CDR1 is SNHLY and CDR2 is FYNNEI in the germline V gene. The CDR3 totals 17 residues. Trimming stripped 6 bases from V and 0 bases from J, with 18 bases between. The CDR3 DNA reads as TGTGCCAGCAGCTTAGCGACACAGATGGTTAGCAATCAGCCCCAGCATTTT. Its protein product is CASSLATQMVSNQPQHF.

This clonotype was observed at least ten times. The chain's CDR3 is CASRATFGGRAATDTQYF. CDR3 bases: TGTGCCAGCAGGGCAACGTTCGGCGGGAGGGCCGCGACAGATACGCAGTATTTT. The chain is built from TRBV12-3 or TRBV12-4 and TRBJ2-3; 9 nucleotides match TRBD2. The junction had 16 bases not matched to a gene; V was cut back by 6 bases and J by 3 bases. The CDR3 runs 18 residues.

In its sample, this clonotype was seen many times. The CDR3 here is CASSLPAGGNEQFF. CDR3 nucleotides: TGTGCCAGCAGCCTCCCGGCGGGAGGCAATGAGCAGTTCTTC. J is TRBJ2-1 and V is TRBV3-1, with 8 bases aligning to TRBD2. The CDR3 spans 14 residues. Trimming at V came to 4 bases and at J to 6 bases, leaving 5 bases not matched to a gene. Germline CDR1 and CDR2: LGHDT and YNNKEL (reference sequence).

The chain has TRBV2 and TRBJ2-7, with D possibly being TRBD1 or TRBD2 (5 bases each). V gave up 10 bases and J gave up 1 base, with 14 bases separating them. This CDR3 contains 13 residues. Germline V gene lookup returns CDR1 SNHLY and CDR2 FYNNEI. CDR3 residues: CATLGDDSYEQYF. CDR3 coding DNA: TGTGCCACCTTAGGGGACGATTCCTACGAGCAGTACTTC.

This clonotype was recorded a few times. The genes are TRBV6-1 and TRBJ2-2; 13 bases match TRBD2. Per germline, CDR1 MNHNS and CDR2 SASEGT. V lost 6 bases, J lost 1 base, and 5 bases stayed unmatched. This CDR3 is 17 amino acids long. CDR3 residues: CASSRTSGGVNTGELFF. The CDR3 coding sequence is TGTGCCAGCAGCAGGACTAGCGGGGGAGTGAACACCGGGGAGCTGTTTTTT.

This clonotype came up a few times. The chain joins TRBV7-3 to TRBJ2-1; D might be TRBD1 or TRBD2, each matching 6 bases. Trimming pared 1 base from V and 2 bases from J, leaving 12 bases between. CDR1 is SGHTA and CDR2 is FQGTGA in the germline V gene. This CDR3 comprises 16 residues. CDR3 in amino acids: CASSLRGGNPYNEQFF. In DNA, the CDR3 is TGTGCCAGCAGCTTAAGAGGGGGGAACCCCTACAATGAGCAGTTCTTC.

This clonotype was seen many times. The chain joins TRBV6-1 to TRBJ2-2, with unresolved D. The CDR3 length is 13 residues. Germline CDR1 reads MNHNS; CDR2 reads SASEGT. V lost 6 bases and J 5 bases, leaving 10 bases between the germline ends. The CDR3 loop is CASSTGPTGELFF. CDR3 DNA: TGTGCCAGCAGCACTGGACCGACCGGGGAGCTGTTTTTT.

This clonotype was seen repeatedly, ten times or more. This CDR3 reads CASSQDRKGVEQYF. CDR3 DNA: TGCGCCAGCAGCCAAGATCGAAAGGGGGTCGAGCAGTACTTC. The V and J genes are TRBV4-1 and TRBJ2-7; tentative D call: TRBD1 (6 bases). The CDR3 has 14 residues. The germline V and J ends were trimmed by 0 bases and 6 bases, with 12 bases remaining between them. The germline gives CDR1 MGHRA, CDR2 YSYEKL.

This clonotype was observed many times. The rearrangement joins TRBV5-1 to TRBJ1-2; tentative D call: TRBD1 (5 bases). V was trimmed by 3 bases and J by 6 bases, leaving 15 bases between them. The length of the CDR3 is 14 residues. The germline CDR1 and CDR2 sequences are SGHRS and YFSETQ. CDR3 region: CASSSGDRNDGYTF. The CDR3 nucleotides are TGCGCCAGCAGCTCGGGCGACAGAAATGATGGCTACACCTTC.

The chain recombines TRBV2 with TRBJ1-4; no firm D call. The CDR3 sequence is 12 residues long. Germline CDR1 is SNHLY and CDR2 is FYNNEI. The germline V and J ends were trimmed by 7 bases and 3 bases, with 6 bases remaining between them. The CDR3 nucleotides read TGTGCCAGCAACGGACCTAATGAAAAACTGTTTTTT. Translating gives CASNGPNEKLFF. Using reference TRBV2 and TRBJ1-4 for the parts outside the CDR3, the full variable domain is EPEVTQTPSHQVTQMGQEVILRCVPISNHLYFYWYRQILGQKVEFLVSFYNNEISEKSEIFDDQFSVERPDGSNFTLKIRSTKLEDSAMYFCASNGPNEKLFFGSGTQLSVL.

The sample holds a few counts of this clonotype. CDR3 region: CASSVLTGDGYTF. CDR3 bases: TGTGCCAGCAGTGTCCTGACTGGGGATGGCTACACCTTC. The chain uses TRBV6-4 and TRBJ1-2, with D unresolved. Per the germline V gene, CDR1 is MRHNA and CDR2 is SNTAGT. Trimming removed 4 bases from V and 6 bases from J, with 12 bases in between. This CDR3 comprises 13 residues.

The chain couples TRBV7-9 to TRBJ1-1; TRBD1 aligns across 8 bases. This CDR3 contains 17 residues. The J segment lost 0 bases and the V segment lost 3 bases, leaving 9 bases of the junction unmatched. Per germline, CDR1 SEHNR and CDR2 FQNEAQ (reference sequence). The chain's CDR3 is CASSFGRPGGMNTEAFF. DNA of the CDR3: TGTGCCAGCAGCTTTGGCCGCCCAGGGGGCATGAACACTGAAGCTTTCTTT.

As to this clonotype: A much larger clone differs from this one at a single base, so this may be a read error. The J gene is TRBJ1-2, the V gene TRBV18; D ambiguous. Trimming left V 2 bases short and J 7 bases short, with 17 bases between. Looked up from germline, CDR1 is KGHSH and CDR2 is LQKENI. The CDR3 runs to 15 residues. The CDR3 region is CASSPSRRGTSGYTF. The CDR3 DNA reads TGTGCCAGCTCACCATCGCGGCGCGGCACTTCTGGCTACACCTTC.

In its sample, this clonotype was seen a few times. The chain has TRBV3-1 and TRBJ2-2, with TRBD1 matching over 7 bases. Germline-derived CDR1 and CDR2 are LGHDT and YNNKEL (reference sequence). V shed 2 bases, J shed 9 bases, and the junction held 12 bases outside the gene matches. This CDR3 spans 16 amino acids. For the CDR3, the DNA is TGTGCCAGCAGCCAAAACCACAGGGGATCGGTAAGGGAGCTGTTTTTT. The encoded protein is CASSQNHRGSVRELFF.